Detailed here is one TCR beta chain. Its specificity is not known. Trimming cost V 2 bases and J 7 bases, with 14 bases left between them. The length of the CDR3 is 14 residues. Germline V lookup: CDR1 GTSNPN, CDR2 SVGIG (reference sequence). Around 500 nanograms of biopsy DNA per sample underwent TCRB immunosequencing. Measured with immunoSEQ multiplex PCR; TCRdb has only the in-frame clones, and not every one. The table shows over 9,500 clones, with around 80% occurring only once. The sample is drawn from a study of T cell repertoires in ileal Crohn's disease. Study background: Surgery for a complication: stricturing in around 60%, penetrating in 39%. The study's findings and limits: High-frequency clones were more common in sorted CD8 than CD4 cells. Every patient over 26.8% clonality showed endoscopic recurrence.

Sequenced input: ileal tissue. The V and J genes are TRBV30 and TRBJ2-2; maybe TRBD1 (6 bases). This clonotype was sampled from an adult with Crohn's disease. The chain's CDR3 is CAWSFTGFDGELFF. CDR3 bases: TGTGCCTGGAGTTTTACAGGGTTCGACGGGGAGCTGTTTTTT.